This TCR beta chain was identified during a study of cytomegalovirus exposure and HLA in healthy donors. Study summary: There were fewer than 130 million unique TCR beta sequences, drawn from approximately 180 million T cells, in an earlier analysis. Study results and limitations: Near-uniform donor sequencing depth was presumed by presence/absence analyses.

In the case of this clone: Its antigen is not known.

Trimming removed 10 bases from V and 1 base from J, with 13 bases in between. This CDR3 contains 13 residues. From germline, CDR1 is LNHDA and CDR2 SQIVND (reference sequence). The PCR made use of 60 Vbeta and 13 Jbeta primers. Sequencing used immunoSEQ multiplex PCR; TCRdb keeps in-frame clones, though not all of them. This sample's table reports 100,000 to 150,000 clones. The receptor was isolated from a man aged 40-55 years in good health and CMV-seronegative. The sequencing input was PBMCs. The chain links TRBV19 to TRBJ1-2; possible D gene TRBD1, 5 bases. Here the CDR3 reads CATVDRNNYGYTF. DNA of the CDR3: TGTGCCACCGTTGACAGAAATAACTATGGCTACACCTTC.